The entry below describes one T cell receptor (beta chain). The antigen remains undetermined. This specimen comes from a study of T cell responses to AZD1222 COVID-19 vaccine. Study results and caveats: In a largely white British group with more females than males, clonal diversity was possibly underestimated.

TCRdb keeps only in-frame clones here, not all; method: immunoSEQ multiplex PCR. The sample lists about 130,000 clones, over 90% occurring once. Sequences were derived from peripheral blood, sampled on day 0 of AZD1222 vaccination. This clonotype originated in an adult in good health.

The CDR3 DNA follows: TGTGCGGGGGCCATCCGCGGGGAGCTGTTTTTT. Translation: CAGAIRGELFF. This chain connects TRBV19 to TRBJ2-2; TRBD1 might be the D (6 bases). CDR1 LNHDA and CDR2 SQIVND come from the germline V gene (reference sequence). The CDR3 runs to 11 residues.